Shown below are 25 T cell receptor beta chains from a single sample sequenced in a study of identical twins. TCRdb analysed the 5' RACE reads with MiXCR anew, one entry per CDR3 protein. The table shows around 280,000 distinct CDR3 sequences, with roughly 8.6% occurring only once. These data also featured in a second study, about yellow fever vaccine responses in identical twins.

Sequenced material: memory (CD45RO+) T cells sorted from blood. The receptors were sampled from a woman between 18 and 29 years old in good health.

This clonotype has ten or more counts. The chain couples TRBV12-3 or TRBV12-4 to TRBJ2-3; D is perhaps TRBD1 (5 bases). The CDR3 length is 15 residues. With 3 bases removed from V and 2 bases from J, the gap between germline ends came to 12 bases. This chain's CDR3 is CASSFGHATTDTQYF. The CDR3 DNA reads TGTGCCAGCAGTTTCGGACATGCTACCACAGATACGCAGTATTTT.

The V and J genes are TRBV5-5 and TRBJ2-4; TRBD1 agrees at 9 bases. Germline CDR1 reads SGHKS; CDR2 reads YYEKEE (reference sequence). The ends lost 2 bases at V and 5 bases at J; junction bases unmatched: 5. The CDR3 contains 15 residues. As DNA, the CDR3 is TGTGCCAGCAGCTTATTAACAGGGGGCCAAAACATTCAGTACTTC. As protein: CASSLLTGGQNIQYF.

This clonotype was detected many times. V and J are TRBV20-1 and TRBJ1-5, with D hard to call. Germline CDR1 DFQATT, CDR2 SNEGSKA (reference sequence). The CDR3 runs to 14 residues. Deletions cut 5 bases from V and 4 bases from J, with 15 bases between. The CDR3 here is CSAHAEGRNQPQHF. Written as DNA, the CDR3 is TGCAGTGCTCATGCGGAGGGTAGGAATCAGCCCCAGCATTTT.

This clonotype was observed a few times. This chain uses TRBV13 with TRBJ2-1; 10 nucleotides agree with TRBD2. Germline V CDR1 and CDR2: PRHDT, FYEKMQ (reference sequence). This CDR3 spans 21 amino acids. With 2 bases clipped from V and 4 bases from J, the junction kept 20 bases outside the gene matches. CDR3 amino acids: CASSLFRLGKSGRALYNEQFF. Written as DNA, the CDR3 is TGTGCCAGCAGCTTATTTCGTTTGGGGAAAAGCGGGAGGGCCCTATACAATGAGCAGTTCTTC.

In its sample, this clonotype was seen many times. The J gene is TRBJ2-1, the V gene TRBV29-1; D possibly corresponds to TRBD2 (6 bases). The CDR3 spans 14 residues. CDR1 is SQVTM, CDR2 ANQGSEA, per germline. Trimming pared 6 bases from V and 4 bases from J, leaving 16 bases between. CDR3 residues: CSVPDGEVYNEQFF. The DNA of the CDR3 is TGCAGCGTCCCAGATGGGGAGGTTTACAATGAGCAGTTCTTC.

The rearrangement links TRBV27 to TRBJ1-4; no clear D. This CDR3 spans 15 amino acids. V lost 0 bases to trimming and J lost 10 bases, with 15 bases between them. Germline values: CDR1 MNHEY, CDR2 SMNVEV (reference sequence). Here the CDR3 DNA reads TGTGCCAGCAGTTTATCCGGCTTGGTTATTGGAAAACTGTTTTTT. Translating gives CASSLSGLVIGKLFF.

This rearrangement joins TRBV5-4 to TRBJ2-1; 11 nucleotides align to TRBD2. The germline CDR1 and CDR2 sequences are SGHNT and YYREEE (reference sequence). Trimming took 4 bases from V and 9 from J; bases not matched to a gene: 6. CDR3 length: 14 residues. CDR3 sequence: CASSGTSGSSEQFF. As DNA, the CDR3 is TGTGCCAGCAGCGGAACTAGCGGGAGCTCTGAGCAGTTCTTC.

The V call is TRBV3-1, the J call TRBJ2-5; TRBD2 is a possible D gene (6 bases). This CDR3 is built from 15 residues. V was pared by 8 bases and J by 2 bases, with 18 bases between. Germline CDR1 LGHDT, CDR2 YNNKEL (reference sequence). CDR3 region: CASGPAAGSQETQYF. As DNA, the CDR3 is TGTGCCAGCGGACCCGCCGCGGGATCACAAGAGACCCAGTACTTC.

V usage is TRBV28 and J usage is TRBJ2-1; 9 bases line up with TRBD2. Germline CDR1 and CDR2: MDHEN and SYDVKM. The junction had 22 bases not matched to a gene; V was cut back by 5 bases and J by 8 bases. The CDR3 loop spans 19 amino acids. The CDR3 is CASSGKPIGGSGRRYEQFF. The CDR3 DNA reads as TGTGCCAGCAGTGGAAAACCCATTGGGGGTAGCGGGAGAAGATATGAGCAGTTCTTC.

This clonotype was counted a few times. This chain links TRBV6-1 with TRBJ2-1; D uncertain. V was clipped by 4 bases and J by 7 bases, with 17 bases between them. The CDR3 has 15 residues. The germline V gene encodes CDR1 MNHNS and CDR2 SASEGT. The CDR3 loop is CASSADPTLGNEQFF. CDR3 nucleotide sequence: TGTGCCAGCAGTGCCGACCCGACCTTGGGGAATGAGCAGTTCTTC.

The sample holds a few counts of this clonotype. This sequence joins TRBV12-3 or TRBV12-4 and TRBJ1-2; D is uncertain. The ends were cut back, 6 bases at V and 6 bases at J, with 11 bases in the middle. The CDR3 consists of 12 residues. This CDR3 is CASSRSGNGYTF. CDR3 coding DNA: TGTGCCAGCAGCCGCTCGGGCAATGGCTACACCTTC.

On this clonotype: Possible read error: a much larger clone is one base away. The V gene is TRBV5-1, the J gene TRBJ2-2; D remains ambiguous. This CDR3 spans 15 amino acids. The V end lost 3 bases, the J end lost 0 bases, and 9 bases lay between the germline ends. CDR1 is SGHRS, CDR2 YFSETQ, per germline. The chain's CDR3 is CASSSADSNTGELFF. CDR3 DNA: TGCGCCAGCAGCTCGGCAGATTCGAACACCGGGGAGCTGTTTTTT.

Many counts were recorded for this clonotype. The gene calls are TRBV5-1 and TRBJ1-5; D not resolved. Germline V gives CDR1 SGHRS, CDR2 YFSETQ. The germline V and J ends were trimmed by 4 bases and 4 bases, with 15 bases remaining between them. The CDR3 loop spans 15 amino acids. The chain's CDR3 is CASSQSGFPNQPQHF. The CDR3 nucleotides are TGCGCCAGCAGCCAGAGCGGTTTCCCGAATCAGCCCCAGCATTTT.

This chain links TRBV29-1 with TRBJ2-2, with TRBD1 identical over 8 bases. The V gene end was trimmed by 6 bases and the J gene end by 4 bases; junction bases not matched to a gene: 7. Looked up from germline, CDR1 is SQVTM and CDR2 is ANQGSEA. The CDR3 has 14 amino acids. The CDR3 is CSVLPGGPTGELFF. The CDR3, as DNA: TGCAGCGTGTTGCCAGGGGGCCCCACCGGGGAGCTGTTTTTT.

This clonotype has more than one count but fewer than ten. The chain recombines TRBV5-5 with TRBJ1-1; no reliable D call. V was pared by 1 base and J by 1 base, with 8 bases between. This CDR3 region has 14 residues. Germline V gene sequence: CDR1 SGHKS, CDR2 YYEKEE (reference sequence). CDR3 amino acids: CASSLTSSNTEAFF. CDR3 DNA: TGTGCCAGCAGCTTGACGAGTTCGAACACTGAAGCTTTCTTT.

This clonotype occurred many times. The V call is TRBV10-3, the J call TRBJ2-2; unclear D gene. Germline V gene lookup returns CDR1 ENHRY and CDR2 SYGVKD. The CDR3 consists of 17 residues. Trimming removed 6 bases from V and 4 bases from J, with 21 bases in between. Here the CDR3 DNA reads TGTGCCATCAGGAAACAAAAGCTAGAGTCGAGCACCGGGGAGCTGTTTTTT. This gives the protein CAIRKQKLESSTGELFF.

This clonotype was counted a few times. A much larger clone differs by one base, so this may be a read error. This chain links TRBV27 with TRBJ2-1; 7 bases are shared with TRBD2. The CDR3 totals 18 residues. The germline CDR1 and CDR2 sequences are MNHEY and SMNVEV (reference sequence). V was pared by 2 bases and J by 4 bases, with 14 bases of the junction left unmatched. In nucleotides, the CDR3 is TGTGCCAGCAGTTTAAGAGGGACTAACGGGAGTCGGTACAATGAGCAGTTCTTC. It encodes CASSLRGTNGSRYNEQFF.

CDR3 sequence (DNA): TGCAGTGCGCCCCCCGATAGCGGGGGCTACAATGAGCAGTTCTTC. Translation: CSAPPDSGGYNEQFF. This chain connects TRBV20-1 to TRBJ2-1; TRBD2 agrees at 9 bases. V shed 6 bases, J shed 3 bases, and the junction held 9 bases outside the gene matches. CDR1 and CDR2 from the germline V gene are DFQATT and SNEGSKA (reference sequence). The CDR3 covers 15 residues.

This clonotype was counted only a few times. The J gene is TRBJ2-7, the V gene TRBV12-3 or TRBV12-4; D remains unclear. This CDR3 region has 13 residues. CDR3 sequence: CVSSLGRNYEQYV. The CDR3 DNA follows: TGTGTCAGCAGTTTAGGCAGAAATTACGAGCAGTACGTC.

As for this clonotype: At one end, the junction sequence differs from germline, possibly due to a read error. V usage is TRBV20-1 and J usage is TRBJ2-7; 15 bases match TRBD2. The CDR3 covers 15 residues. Germline V gene sequence: CDR1 DFQATT, CDR2 SNEGSKA (reference sequence). CDR3 region: CCATGLAGGGGEQYF. CDR3 DNA sequence: TGCTGTGCGACGGGACTAGCGGGAGGTGGGGGCGAGCAGTACTTC.

This clonotype has a count of ten or more. This CDR3 reads CATNHRGLNTGELFF. CDR3 DNA sequence: TGTGCCACCAATCACAGGGGTCTTAACACCGGGGAGCTGTTTTTT. J is TRBJ2-2 and V is TRBV6-2 or TRBV6-3, with 7 bases matching TRBD1. V shed 10 bases and J 2 bases; nucleotides not matched to a gene: 10. Germline V gene data show CDR1 as MNHEY and CDR2 as SVGEGT. The CDR3 loop spans 15 amino acids.

This clonotype was seen more than once but under ten times. The chain employs TRBV7-8 and TRBJ2-7, with 7 nucleotides matching TRBD2. Looked up from germline, CDR1 is SGHVS and CDR2 is FQNEAQ. The CDR3 runs 14 residues. V shed 6 bases, J shed 4 bases, and the junction held 9 bases outside the gene matches. The CDR3 bases are TGTGCCAGCAGTTCGCGGGAGCCAGGGTACGAGCAGTACTTC. Amino acid sequence: CASSSREPGYEQYF.

This sequence joins TRBV14 and TRBJ2-2; D remains unclear. The CDR3 is made up of 14 amino acids. Trimming stripped 0 bases from V and 4 bases from J, with 6 bases between. Per germline, CDR1 SGHDN and CDR2 FVKESK. The DNA for the CDR3 is TGTGCCAGCAGCCAAGATCGCATCACCGGGGAGCTGTTTTTT. This codes for CASSQDRITGELFF.

This clonotype showed up just a few times. The chain combines TRBV28 with TRBJ1-5; perhaps TRBD1 as D (5 bases). Germline values: CDR1 MDHEN, CDR2 SYDVKM. This CDR3 is 15 amino acids long. The V end was cut by 3 bases, the J end by 2 bases, with 11 bases between. The CDR3 loop is CASSFYGGGNQPQHF. For the CDR3, the DNA is TGTGCCAGCAGTTTCTATGGGGGAGGCAATCAGCCCCAGCATTTT.

The sample holds a few counts of this clonotype. This chain uses TRBV6-5 with TRBJ2-1, with 7 bases identical to TRBD2. Germline CDR1 reads MNHEY; CDR2 reads SVGAGI. Unmatched junction bases numbered 7, after V lost 0 bases and J lost 2 bases. The CDR3 has 17 residues. The CDR3 spells CASSYSMRTRPYNEQFF. The DNA of the CDR3 is TGTGCCAGCAGTTACTCGATGCGGACTAGACCCTACAATGAGCAGTTCTTC.